A single sample gave rise to the 14 T cell receptor beta chains below, sequenced in a study of technical replicates of blood from a few donors (dated by TCRdb to 2015 to 2018). Libraries were built with the immunoSEQ multiplex PCR assay. TCRdb provides this immuneACCESS table in a form limited to in-frame rearrangements. Some clones are lacking; in checked studies, under half of them reflect an unresolved V gene, and why the rest are absent is not known. Counted in this sample were approximately 79,000 clones; around 97% of them appeared once. Jointly, the top ten make up under 0.35% of the sample. Sequencing input: T cells isolated from PBMCs. The receptor set was obtained from a human donor in good health.

CDR3 region: CASSPRGSGRSLYEQYF. CDR3 DNA sequence: TGTGCCAGCTCACCGCGGGGTAGCGGACGTTCCCTCTACGAGCAGTACTTC. The chain is built from TRBV18 and TRBJ2-7; possibly TRBD2 for D (6 bases). Germline V gene data show CDR1 as KGHSH and CDR2 as LQKENI. The CDR3 consists of 17 residues. V was pared by 3 bases and J by 3 bases, with 21 bases between.

This sequence joins TRBV6-6 and TRBJ2-7; no reliable D call. Germline V gene data show CDR1 as MNHNY and CDR2 as SVGAGI (reference sequence). The CDR3 has 12 residues. The V end lost 0 bases, the J end lost 3 bases, and 3 bases lay between the germline ends. CDR3 nucleotides: TGTGCCAGCAGTTACTCGAGCTACGAGCAGTACTTC. It codes for CASSYSSYEQYF.

The chain carries TRBV18 and TRBJ2-3; 8 nucleotides line up with TRBD1. Germline assignment: CDR1 KGHSH and CDR2 LQKENI. This CDR3 spans 15 amino acids. With 6 bases clipped from V and 1 base from J, the junction kept 6 bases outside the gene matches. The CDR3 coding sequence is TGTGCCAGCTCTCCTGACAGGGGAGGCACAGATACGCAGTATTTT. It encodes CASSPDRGGTDTQYF.

The J gene is TRBJ2-3, the V gene TRBV9, with 9 bases that match TRBD2. J was trimmed by 2 bases and V by 0 bases; bases with no gene match: 7. This CDR3 contains 17 residues. Germline V gene sequence: CDR1 SGDLS, CDR2 YYNGEE. The CDR3 nucleotides read TGTGCCAGCAGCGTAGAAGATCTAGCGGGACTCACAGATACGCAGTATTTT. It translates to CASSVEDLAGLTDTQYF. The full variable domain, rest sourced from reference TRBV9 and TRBJ2-3, is DSGVTQTPKHLITATGQRVTLRCSPRSGDLSVYWYQQSLDQGLQFLIQYYNGEERAKGNILERFSAQQFPDLHSELNLSSLELGDSALYFCASSVEDLAGLTDTQYFGPGTRLTVL.

The V call is TRBV7-6, the J call TRBJ1-2; possible D gene TRBD1, 5 bases. The CDR3 extends over 13 amino acids. The V gene's germline CDR1 is SGHVS and CDR2 FNYEAQ. V gave up 1 base and J gave up 3 bases, with 6 bases separating them. The CDR3 bases are TGTGCCAGCAGCTTAGGGGGGGACTATGGCTACACCTTC. Translation gives CASSLGGDYGYTF.

This chain uses TRBV6-6 with TRBJ2-3, with TRBD2 as a possible D gene (6 bases). V dropped 7 bases and J dropped 4 bases, with 18 bases sitting between them. Germline V lookup: CDR1 MNHNY, CDR2 SVGAGI (reference sequence). The CDR3 has 15 amino acids. For the CDR3, the DNA is TGTGCCAGCACCCCCCTTGGAGGGCGGGCAGATACGCAGTATTTT. It encodes CASTPLGGRADTQYF.

The chain links TRBV7-6 to TRBJ2-5; D is unclear. This CDR3 is built from 12 residues. The V end was cut by 6 bases, the J end by 5 bases, with 10 bases between. Germline V gene lookup returns CDR1 SGHVS and CDR2 FNYEAQ. CDR3 sequence (DNA): TGTGCCAGCAGTTTGTCTCGGGAGACCCAGTACTTC. Translation: CASSLSRETQYF.

This chain joins TRBV27 and TRBJ2-1; TRBD1 agrees at 10 bases. The CDR3 is made up of 15 amino acids. Germline loops: CDR1 MNHEY, CDR2 SMNVEV (reference sequence). With 5 bases clipped from V and 1 base from J, the junction kept 2 bases outside the gene matches. This CDR3 reads CASSPGQGSYNEQFF. The CDR3 nucleotides read TGTGCCAGCAGTCCGGGACAGGGGTCCTACAATGAGCAGTTCTTC.

This rearrangement joins TRBV4-1 to TRBJ2-3; TRBD2 matches at 12 bases. The CDR3 is made up of 17 amino acids. Losses at the gene ends were 3 bases for V and 7 bases for J; bases not matched to a gene: 11. Germline assignment: CDR1 MGHRA and CDR2 YSYEKL. CDR3 DNA sequence: TGCGCCAGCAGCCAGACGATCTTGGGACTAGCGGGCAATACGCAGTATTTT. Protein sequence: CASSQTILGLAGNTQYF.

V gene TRBV6-5 combines with J gene TRBJ1-1, with D perhaps TRBD1 (5 bases). From germline, CDR1 is MNHEY and CDR2 SVGAGI. V was shortened by 8 bases and J by 3 bases, with 10 bases between the two germline ends. The CDR3 covers 12 residues. CDR3 amino acids: CASCGDDTEAFF. The CDR3 DNA is TGTGCCAGCTGCGGGGACGACACTGAAGCTTTCTTT.

V gene TRBV15 combines with J gene TRBJ1-5; D is unresolved. Trimming stripped 0 bases from V and 4 bases from J, with 4 bases between. The CDR3 runs 13 residues. Germline V lookup: CDR1 LNHNV, CDR2 YYDKDF (reference sequence). CDR3 loop: CATSRDLNQPQHF. CDR3 in DNA: TGTGCCACCAGCAGAGACCTGAATCAGCCCCAGCATTTT. Variable domain in full (rest from reference TRBV15 and TRBJ1-5): DAMVIQNPRYQVTQFGKPVTLSCSQTLNHNVMYWYQQKSSQAPKLLFHYYDKDFNNEADTPDNFQSRRPNTSFCFLDIRSPGLGDTAMYLCATSRDLNQPQHFGDGTRLSIL.

This sequence joins TRBV5-4 and TRBJ2-7, with TRBD1 matching over 8 bases. The CDR3 contains 15 residues. V dropped 2 bases and J dropped 5; count of bases not matched to a gene: 9. The V gene's germline CDR1 is SGHNT and CDR2 YYREEE (reference sequence). The CDR3, as DNA: TGTGCCAGCAGCTTAGAGGACAGGGACCTGCACGAGCAGTACTTC. Translating it yields CASSLEDRDLHEQYF.

This sequence joins TRBV11-2 and TRBJ1-1, with TRBD1 matching over 10 bases. There are 15 residues in the CDR3. V shed 5 bases, J shed 5 bases, and the junction held 8 bases outside the gene matches. Germline V lookup: CDR1 SGHAT, CDR2 FQNNGV. In nucleotides, the CDR3 is TGTGCCAGCAGCCTTATGACAGGGGGCAGGACTGAAGCTTTCTTT. It is translated as CASSLMTGGRTEAFF.

This sequence joins TRBV18 and TRBJ2-5, with 7 bases matching TRBD1. This CDR3 spans 16 amino acids. V lost 3 bases and J lost 6; bases outside the gene matches: 13. CDR1 KGHSH and CDR2 LQKENI come from the germline V gene. This CDR3 reads CASSPIGEDRIKTQYF. CDR3 bases: TGTGCCAGCTCACCCATCGGCGAGGACAGGATAAAGACCCAGTACTTC. Filled out from reference TRBV18 and TRBJ2-5, the complete variable domain reads NAGVMQNPRHLVRRRGQEARLRCSPMKGHSHVYWYRQLPEEGLKFMVYLQKENIIDESGMPKERFSAEFPKEGPSILRIQQVVRGDSAAYFCASSPIGEDRIKTQYFGPGTRLLVL.